These 30 T cell receptor beta chains came from one sample sequenced in a study of T cells in Graves' hyperthyroidism and ophthalmopathy. Amplification yielded TCR beta CDR3 regions, with RNA transcripts as the source. An initial round of RT-PCR targeting the TCR CDR3 relied on the HTBI primer set. TCRdb independently ran MiXCR on the multiplex PCR reads; one entry per CDR3 protein. The sample records a few hundred thousand distinct CDR3 sequences, over 12% being singletons. The source material was blood. The receptors were gathered from a woman aged 45-59 years with Graves' hyperthyroidism that later progressed to Graves' ophthalmopathy.

This clonotype was picked up a small number of times. The chain uses TRBV6-6 and TRBJ2-6; 9 nucleotides agree with TRBD1. The CDR3 is made up of 19 amino acids. V was clipped by 2 bases and J by 2 bases; unmatched bases: 10. CDR1 and CDR2 from the germline V gene are MNHNY and SVGAGI (reference sequence). The CDR3 DNA is TGTGCCAGCAGTTACGGCCTTCGGACAGGGGACACTGGGGCCAACGTCCTGACTTTC. Its translation: CASSYGLRTGDTGANVLTF.

This clonotype appeared many times. The chain recombines TRBV30 with TRBJ1-1, with D possibly TRBD1 on 6 matching bases. Trimming removed 7 bases from V and 1 base from J, with 10 bases in between. The CDR3 covers 12 residues. Germline assignment: CDR1 GTSNPN and CDR2 SVGIG (reference sequence). The CDR3 sequence: CAYNRENTEAFF. Written as DNA, the CDR3 is TGTGCCTACAACAGGGAGAACACTGAAGCTTTCTTT.

This clonotype has only a few counts. The rearrangement joins TRBV4-1 to TRBJ2-1; TRBD1 matches 8 bases. CDR3 length: 14 residues. The germline V gene encodes CDR1 MGHRA and CDR2 YSYEKL. The V segment lost 3 bases and the J segment 5 bases; nucleotides outside the gene matches: 3. Here the CDR3 DNA reads TGCGCCAGCAGCCATGACAGGGGTCACAATGAGCAGTTCTTC. This translates into CASSHDRGHNEQFF.

This clonotype was detected ten times or more. This sequence joins TRBV3-1 and TRBJ1-1; D is unclear. Germline V gene sequence: CDR1 LGHDT, CDR2 YNNKEL (reference sequence). The CDR3 contains 12 residues. Trimming pared 4 bases from V and 8 bases from J, leaving 11 bases between. This CDR3 is CASSRLSREAFF. The DNA of the CDR3 is TGTGCCAGCAGCCGGCTATCACGGGAAGCTTTCTTT.

This chain uses TRBV20-1 with TRBJ2-2; 7 bases align to TRBD2. Germline V gene lookup returns CDR1 DFQATT and CDR2 SNEGSKA (reference sequence). The V and J ends lost 4 bases and 4 bases, in that order; junction bases with no gene match: 18. The CDR3 length is 18 residues. CDR3: CSATPGLNSESLTGELFF. The CDR3 DNA follows: TGCAGTGCTACTCCGGGACTAAACTCAGAGTCCCTCACCGGGGAGCTGTTTTTT.

This clonotype came up a few times. A read error may explain this, as a much larger clone is one base away. The chain uses TRBV28 and TRBJ2-5; D is possibly TRBD1 or TRBD2 (6 bases each). This CDR3 has 13 residues. V was shortened by 3 bases and J by 6 bases, with 11 bases between the two germline ends. Germline lookup yields CDR1 MDHEN and CDR2 SYDVKM. CDR3 amino acids: CASSFGGPKTQYF. The CDR3 DNA reads TGTGCCAGCAGTTTTGGGGGGCCTAAGACCCAGTACTTC.

In the case of this clonotype: Being one base from a much bigger clone, this may be a read error. The final CDR3 position lacks the conserved phenylalanine or tryptophan, pointing to a likely read error. The chain joins TRBV28 to TRBJ1-5, with 11 bases identical to TRBD1. Germline V gene lookup returns CDR1 MDHEN and CDR2 SYDVKM. The CDR3 runs 16 residues. After removal of 3 bases from V and 1 base from J, the junction contained 2 bases not matched to a gene. The chain's CDR3 is CASSFGTGGSNQPQHS. The CDR3 bases are TGTGCCAGCAGTTTCGGGACAGGGGGAAGCAATCAGCCCCAGCATTCT.

In this sample, this clonotype turned up many times. J is TRBJ1-1 and V is TRBV2, with TRBD1 as a possible D gene (6 bases). Trimming removed 10 bases at V and 2 bases at J, with 17 bases between. CDR3 length: 14 residues. The germline V gene has CDR1 SNHLY and CDR2 FYNNEI. CDR3 coding DNA: TGTGCCAACCTAAAGGGGGGGAAAAACACTGAAGCTTTCTTT. The encoded protein is CANLKGGKNTEAFF.

This clonotype was counted many times. CDR3 sequence reads: CSVVGVGSTDTQYF. The CDR3 DNA follows: TGCAGCGTCGTTGGAGTTGGAAGCACAGATACGCAGTATTTT. V gene TRBV29-1 combines with J gene TRBJ2-3; the D is unclear. CDR3 length equals 14 residues. The V gene's germline CDR1 is SQVTM and CDR2 ANQGSEA. V lost 6 bases and J lost 0, with 13 bases in between.

This clonotype was counted at least ten times. The chain has TRBV10-3 and TRBJ2-1, with D possibly TRBD1 on 6 matching bases. Germline CDR1 is ENHRY and CDR2 is SYGVKD. The CDR3 contains 15 residues. Trimming took 5 bases from V and 8 from J, leaving 19 bases between them. CDR3 bases: TGTGCCATCAGTTCCGGGACACATCCAAGGGATGAGCAGTTCTTC. Amino acid sequence: CAISSGTHPRDEQFF.

This clonotype was counted many times. J is TRBJ1-2 and V is TRBV15; tentatively, D is TRBD1 (6 bases). The germline V and J ends were trimmed by 2 bases and 0 bases, with 10 bases remaining between them. Germline lookup yields CDR1 LNHNV and CDR2 YYDKDF (reference sequence). The CDR3 totals 15 residues. The CDR3 nucleotides are TGTGCCACCAGCAGAAGGACAGCCTCTAACTATGGCTACACCTTC. Residues: CATSRRTASNYGYTF.

This clonotype has a count of ten or more. This chain connects TRBV28 to TRBJ2-7, with D possibly being TRBD2 (6 bases). Germline CDR1 is MDHEN and CDR2 is SYDVKM. V lost 4 bases to trimming and J lost 2 bases, with 6 bases between them. The CDR3 totals 12 residues. In nucleotides, the CDR3 is TGTGCCAGCAGTTGGGGGGCCTACGAGCAGTACTTC. Translated, it gives CASSWGAYEQYF. The whole variable domain, filled in from reference TRBV28 and TRBJ2-7, reads DVKVTQSSRYLVKRTGEKVFLECVQDMDHENMFWYRQDPGLGLRLIYFSYDVKMKEKGDIPEGYSVSREKKERFSLILESASTNQTSMYLCASSWGAYEQYFGPGTRLTVT.

This clonotype was detected ten times or more. This rearrangement joins TRBV5-1 to TRBJ1-2; D remains unclear. Between the trimmed V and J ends, which lost 0 bases and 7 bases, there was a span of 10 bases. CDR3 length equals 13 residues. The germline gives CDR1 SGHRS, CDR2 YFSETQ. Here the CDR3 DNA reads TGCGCCAGCAGCTTGGATCCAGGATCTGGCTACACCTTC. This sequence encodes CASSLDPGSGYTF.

This clonotype was counted at least ten times. The rearrangement joins TRBV28 to TRBJ2-1; possible D gene TRBD1, 5 bases. Germline CDR1 reads MDHEN; CDR2 reads SYDVKM. The CDR3 loop spans 14 amino acids. Trimming pared 2 bases from V and 4 bases from J, leaving 9 bases between. This chain's CDR3 is CASSLGAVYNEQFF. For the CDR3, the DNA is TGTGCCAGCAGTTTAGGGGCAGTATACAATGAGCAGTTCTTC.

In nucleotides, the CDR3 is TGCGCCAGCAGCTTATCTCGAGTAGGGGGTAATGAAAAACTGTTTTTT. Translation: CASSLSRVGGNEKLFF. The chain combines TRBV5-1 with TRBJ1-4; perhaps TRBD1 as D (6 bases). CDR3 length: 16 residues. The germline V gene has CDR1 SGHRS and CDR2 YFSETQ. Trimming took off 2 bases at V and 4 bases at J, with 15 bases between the two ends.

The chain recombines TRBV2 with TRBJ1-6, with a weak D call TRBD1 (6 bases). V was cut by 6 bases and J by 2 bases, with 14 bases left in between. From germline, CDR1 is SNHLY and CDR2 FYNNEI. The length of the CDR3 is 16 residues. CDR3 nucleotide sequence: TGTGCCAGCAGCTTAGGAAGGGGGACCTATAATTCACCCCTCCACTTT. Translating gives CASSLGRGTYNSPLHF. Drawing the rest from reference TRBV2 and TRBJ1-6, the complete variable domain is EPEVTQTPSHQVTQMGQEVILRCVPISNHLYFYWYRQILGQKVEFLVSFYNNEISEKSEIFDDQFSVERPDGSNFTLKIRSTKLEDSAMYFCASSLGRGTYNSPLHFGNGTRLTVT.

This clonotype showed up just a few times. This rearrangement joins TRBV5-1 to TRBJ1-2; 7 bases agree with TRBD1. The CDR3 has 14 amino acids. Germline V CDR1 and CDR2: SGHRS, YFSETQ. V shed 0 bases and J 6 bases; nucleotides not matched to a gene: 5. In nucleotides, the CDR3 is TGCGCCAGCAGCTTGGGAGGGACAGACAATGGCTACACCTTC. Translated, it gives CASSLGGTDNGYTF. The full variable domain, with the rest looked up from reference TRBV5-1 and TRBJ1-2, is KAGVTQTPRYLIKTRGQQVTLSCSPISGHRSVSWYQQTPGQGLQFLFEYFSETQRNKGNFPGRFSGRQFSNSRSEMNVSTLELGDSALYLCASSLGGTDNGYTFGSGTRLTVV.

V is TRBV13 and J is TRBJ1-2; TRBD1 might be the D (5 bases). V lost 3 bases and J 6 bases, leaving 17 bases between the germline ends. The length of the CDR3 is 15 residues. Germline V gives CDR1 PRHDT, CDR2 FYEKMQ (reference sequence). For the CDR3, the DNA is TGTGCCAGCAGCTTTTCTTTGGGGCTGAGACATGGCTACACCTTC. It translates to CASSFSLGLRHGYTF.

This clonotype was counted at least ten times. In nucleotides, the CDR3 is TGCAGTGCGGCCGGGACTAGCGGTAGAGCCAAAAACATTCAGTACTTC. Translating gives CSAAGTSGRAKNIQYF. The J gene is TRBJ2-4, the V gene TRBV20-1, with 11 positions matching TRBD2. V lost 6 bases to trimming and J lost 0 bases; unmatched junction nucleotides: 7. Germline values: CDR1 DFQATT, CDR2 SNEGSKA (reference sequence). The CDR3 loop spans 16 amino acids.

This clonotype was counted ten times or more. CDR3 nucleotide sequence: TGCGCCAGCAGCTTGGCCGTTCTAGCGGGGAATGAGCAGTTCTTC. Translation: CASSLAVLAGNEQFF. The genes are TRBV5-1 and TRBJ2-1, with 9 bases matching TRBD2. Germline V gene data show CDR1 as SGHRS and CDR2 as YFSETQ. Losses at the gene ends were 0 bases for V and 7 bases for J; bases not matched to a gene: 5. CDR3 length equals 15 residues.

The chain couples TRBV14 to TRBJ2-1; D may match TRBD1 or TRBD2 (5 bases each). Germline lookup yields CDR1 SGHDN and CDR2 FVKESK. Trimming shortened V by 3 bases and J by 6 bases, and 18 bases separated the two germline ends. The CDR3 is 16 amino acids. DNA for the CDR3: TGTGCCAGCAGCCAGGGAGTCACCAGTGGGGGCAATGAGCAGTTCTTC. Its translation: CASSQGVTSGGNEQFF.

The sample holds many counts of this clonotype. The CDR3 region has the DNA TGCAGTGCCCCAGGATACCCGAACAATGAGCAGTTCTTC. Translation gives CSAPGYPNNEQFF. The rearrangement links TRBV20-1 to TRBJ2-1, with D unresolved. Germline CDR1 and CDR2: DFQATT and SNEGSKA (reference sequence). The V end was cut by 6 bases, the J end by 5 bases, with 14 bases between. The CDR3 has 13 amino acids.

As regards this clonotype: A single base separates this from a much larger clone, so it may be a read error. Since the CDR3 does not end with the conserved phenylalanine or tryptophan, this likely comes from a read error. The chain couples TRBV12-3 or TRBV12-4 to TRBJ2-7; D is unclear. Trimming removed 5 bases from V and 4 bases from J, with 15 bases in between. The CDR3 consists of 14 residues. The CDR3: CASSPRQPIYEQYS. Here the CDR3 DNA reads TGTGCCAGCAGTCCCCGCCAGCCCATATACGAGCAGTACTCC.

This clonotype was seen a handful of times. The chain joins TRBV27 to TRBJ1-2; D unclear. V dropped 3 bases and J dropped 6 bases, with 11 bases sitting between them. Germline CDR1 MNHEY, CDR2 SMNVEV (reference sequence). The CDR3 is made up of 13 amino acids. The CDR3 nucleotides are TGTGCCAGCAGTTTGGTTGGACGGAATGGCTACACCTTC. Translation gives CASSLVGRNGYTF.

The V gene is TRBV20-1, the J gene TRBJ2-5; 7 nucleotides agree with TRBD1. J was trimmed by 3 bases and V by 3 bases; bases with no gene match: 4. The germline CDR1 and CDR2 sequences are DFQATT and SNEGSKA (reference sequence). This CDR3 spans 13 amino acids. For the CDR3, the DNA is TGCAGTGCTAGCGACAGGGCGAAAGAGACCCAGTACTTC. It translates to CSASDRAKETQYF.

Ten or more counts support this clonotype. The rearrangement joins TRBV5-1 to TRBJ2-1, with D possibly matching TRBD2 (5 bases). CDR1 is SGHRS, CDR2 YFSETQ, per germline. Trimming removed 3 bases at V and 4 bases at J, with 8 bases between. This CDR3 region has 13 residues. The CDR3 coding sequence is TGCGCCAGCAGCTACGGGATATACAATGAGCAGTTCTTC. This sequence encodes CASSYGIYNEQFF.

This clonotype was seen repeatedly, ten times or more. This rearrangement joins TRBV9 to TRBJ2-1; D remains ambiguous. Trimming cost V 0 bases and J 4 bases, with 17 bases left between them. Germline V CDR1 and CDR2: SGDLS, YYNGEE. The CDR3 has 17 residues. The CDR3 DNA follows: TGTGCCAGCAGCGTAGAGCCCAAGTCTATCTTTTACAATGAGCAGTTCTTC. This encodes CASSVEPKSIFYNEQFF.

This clonotype was found many times. V usage is TRBV12-3 or TRBV12-4 and J usage is TRBJ2-1, with D possibly being TRBD2 (6 bases). The CDR3 sequence is 14 residues long. Trimming removed 5 bases from V and 3 bases from J, with 11 bases in between. The CDR3 here is CASSRRDVYNEQFF. The CDR3 DNA sequence: TGTGCCAGCAGTCGGAGGGACGTCTACAATGAGCAGTTCTTC.

V gene TRBV6-1 combines with J gene TRBJ2-6, with 16 nucleotides matching TRBD2. Germline CDR1 is MNHNS and CDR2 is SASEGT. This CDR3 region has 20 residues. With V trimmed by 6 bases and J by 0 bases, 8 bases remained unmatched. CDR3 sequence reads: CASRAPGLAGGSSGANVLTF. DNA for the CDR3: TGTGCCAGCAGAGCCCCGGGACTAGCGGGAGGGAGCTCTGGGGCCAACGTCCTGACTTTC.

This clonotype has a count of ten or more. CDR3 protein: CASSSTGGRYGYTF. The CDR3 region has the DNA TGTGCCAGCAGCTCGACAGGGGGCCGTTATGGCTACACCTTC. This chain uses TRBV12-3 or TRBV12-4 with TRBJ1-2; TRBD1 matches at 10 bases. V was pared by 6 bases and J by 5 bases, with 6 bases of the junction left unmatched. This CDR3 comprises 14 residues.